This T cell receptor (beta chain) was sequenced for a study of cytomegalovirus exposure and HLA in healthy donors. Study results and caveats: In an earlier analysis, most TCR beta V segments were productive about 87% or about 30% of the time. Clonal expansion, a later analysis showed, was greater in HLA-associated TCR beta chains than in equally common others. Whilst most TCR sequences proved rare, a subset of public TCRs occurred across many donors. A later analysis reportedly found that, within productive TCRs, an Asian-associated ancestry cluster had fewer N-insertions than the mean observed across the roughly 700 donors.

Comment on this clone: The target antigen is unknown.

The PCR used 60 Vbeta and 13 Jbeta primers. Measured with immunoSEQ multiplex PCR; TCRdb has only the in-frame clones, and not every one. The repertoire holds approximately 160,000 clones, with roughly 79% as singletons. The CDR3 contains 14 residues. CDR1 is LNHDA and CDR2 is SQIVND in the germline V gene (reference sequence). V lost 3 bases to trimming and J lost 7 bases, with 13 bases between them. This rearrangement joins TRBV19 to TRBJ1-5; D may be TRBD1 (6 bases). The clonotype comes from a woman in her thirties or forties in good health and CMV-seronegative. Specimen: PBMCs. The CDR3 loop is CASSMWGGQQPQHF. The CDR3 nucleotides read TGTGCCAGTAGTATGTGGGGGGGCCAACAGCCCCAGCATTTT.